This T cell receptor (beta chain) was retrieved from a study of T cell responses to AZD1222 COVID-19 vaccine. TCRdb keeps only in-frame clones here, not all; method: immunoSEQ multiplex PCR. The sample contains about 120,000 clones, roughly 90% of which appear only once. Germline V gives CDR1 SGHTA, CDR2 FQGNSA. CDR3 length: 16 amino acids. V shed 1 base and J shed 4 bases, with 16 bases lying between them. Study results and limitations: Nearly half of spike-specific TCRs reportedly target variant regions that are unmutated in the B.1.351 and B.1.1.7 variants. Baseline antibody screening turned up just six or seven seropositive AZD1222 recipients.

In regard to this clone: Antigen: not known.

The clonotype originates from an adult in good health. The chain recombines TRBV7-2 with TRBJ1-2, with D uncertain. Sequenced here: peripheral blood, sampled on day 0 of AZD1222 vaccination. DNA of the CDR3: TGTGCCAGCAGCTTAGTAGGGCGGGCCTACTCCTATGGCTACACCTTC. Translation: CASSLVGRAYSYGYTF.